This TCR beta chain was retrieved from a study of radiation and T cells in renal cell carcinoma. The treatment: treatment-naive control, cytoreductive nephrectomy. Control samples are tumors resected by cytoreductive nephrectomy without prior radiation. This clone was found a few times. Its antigen is as yet unknown. Study-wide results and caveats: Tumor samples were small regions of approximately 1 g. Dominant CDR3 motifs occupied more repertoire in irradiated than control tumors.

Method: immunoSEQ multiplex PCR; TCRdb's copy keeps in-frame clones and lacks some. Of about 8,100 clones listed, roughly 69% are singletons. The germline V gene encodes CDR1 SGHNT and CDR2 YYREEE (reference sequence). This CDR3 contains 14 residues. The V segment lost 5 bases and the J segment 5 bases; nucleotides outside the gene matches: 8. J is TRBJ2-7 and V is TRBV5-4; the match to TRBD1 covers 9 bases. This sequence originates from a man aged 55 to 70 with renal cell carcinoma. This specimen was tumor tissue, taken from a patient whose treatment was nephrectomy without radiotherapy. CDR3 loop: CASRRGQGSDEQYF. CDR3 DNA: TGTGCCAGCAGGAGGGGACAGGGAAGTGACGAGCAGTACTTC.